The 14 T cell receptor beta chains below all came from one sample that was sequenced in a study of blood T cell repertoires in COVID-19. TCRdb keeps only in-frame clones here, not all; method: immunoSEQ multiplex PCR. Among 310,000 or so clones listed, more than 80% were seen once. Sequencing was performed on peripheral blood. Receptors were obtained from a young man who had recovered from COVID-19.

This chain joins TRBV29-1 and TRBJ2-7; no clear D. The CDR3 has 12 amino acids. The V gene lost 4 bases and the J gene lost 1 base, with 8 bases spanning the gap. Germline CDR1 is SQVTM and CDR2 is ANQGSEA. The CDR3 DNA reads TGCAGCGTTGTGACTCAGTCCTACGAGCAGTACTTC. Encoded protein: CSVVTQSYEQYF.

The CDR3 here is CASSPRGDATEAFF. The CDR3 region has the DNA TGTGCCAGCAGCCCCAGGGGGGATGCCACTGAAGCTTTCTTT. The chain carries TRBV7-3 and TRBJ1-1; 7 bases line up with TRBD1. V lost 5 bases and J lost 4; bases outside the gene matches: 7. The germline gives CDR1 SGHTA, CDR2 FQGTGA. CDR3 length: 14 residues.

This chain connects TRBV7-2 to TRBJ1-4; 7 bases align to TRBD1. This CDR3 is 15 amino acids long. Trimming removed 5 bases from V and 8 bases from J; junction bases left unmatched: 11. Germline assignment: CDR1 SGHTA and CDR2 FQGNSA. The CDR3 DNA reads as TGTGCCAGCAGCCCCTTAGCAGGGGGGTCCGAAAAACTGTTTTTT. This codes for CASSPLAGGSEKLFF.

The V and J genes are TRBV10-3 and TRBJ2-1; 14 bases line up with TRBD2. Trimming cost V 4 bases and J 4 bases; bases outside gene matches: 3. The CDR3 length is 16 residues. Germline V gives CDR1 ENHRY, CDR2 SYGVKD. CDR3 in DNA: TGTGCCATCAGTGGGGGACTAGCGGGGGAATACAATGAGCAGTTCTTC. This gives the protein CAISGGLAGEYNEQFF.

CDR3 loop: CASEGGPTPQLFF. DNA for the CDR3: TGTGCCAGCGAAGGGGGACCTACTCCTCAGCTGTTTTTT. The chain joins TRBV28 to TRBJ1-4; D is perhaps TRBD1 (6 bases). V was cut by 8 bases and J by 14 bases, with 21 bases left in between. The CDR3 totals 13 residues. Germline V gene lookup returns CDR1 MDHEN and CDR2 SYDVKM.

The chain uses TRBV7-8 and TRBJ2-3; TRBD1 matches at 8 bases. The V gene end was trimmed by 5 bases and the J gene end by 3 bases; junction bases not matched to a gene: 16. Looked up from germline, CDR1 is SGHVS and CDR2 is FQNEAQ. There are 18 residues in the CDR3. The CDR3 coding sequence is TGTGCCAGCAGCAGGACAGGGAGTCTTGCTGGGGGGACAGATACGCAGTATTTT. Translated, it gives CASSRTGSLAGGTDTQYF.

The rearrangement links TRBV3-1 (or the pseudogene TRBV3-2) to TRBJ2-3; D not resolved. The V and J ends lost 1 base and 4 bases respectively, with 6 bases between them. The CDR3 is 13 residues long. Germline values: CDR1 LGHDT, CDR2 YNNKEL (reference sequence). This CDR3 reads CASSQVGSDTQYF. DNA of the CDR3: TGTGCCAGCAGCCAAGTGGGCTCAGATACGCAGTATTTT.

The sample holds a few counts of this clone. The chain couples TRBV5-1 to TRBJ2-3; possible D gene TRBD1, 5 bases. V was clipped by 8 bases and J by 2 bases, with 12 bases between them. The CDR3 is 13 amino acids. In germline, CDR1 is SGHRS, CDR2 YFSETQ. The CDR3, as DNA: TGCGCCAGTAAACAGGAGTACACAGATACGCAGTATTTT. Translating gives CASKQEYTDTQYF.

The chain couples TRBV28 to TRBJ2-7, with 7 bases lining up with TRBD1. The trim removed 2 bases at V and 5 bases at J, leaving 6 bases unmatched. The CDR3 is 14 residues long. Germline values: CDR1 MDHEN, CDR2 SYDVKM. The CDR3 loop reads CASSLEGARHEQYF. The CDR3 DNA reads TGTGCCAGCAGTTTAGAGGGGGCGAGGCACGAGCAGTACTTC.

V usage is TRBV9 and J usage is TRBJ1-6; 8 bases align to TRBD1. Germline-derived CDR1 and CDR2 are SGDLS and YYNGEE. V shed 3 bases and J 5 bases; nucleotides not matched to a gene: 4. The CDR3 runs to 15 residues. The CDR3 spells CASSATGVNNSPLHF. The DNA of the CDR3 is TGTGCCAGCAGCGCGACAGGGGTAAATAATTCACCCCTCCACTTT.

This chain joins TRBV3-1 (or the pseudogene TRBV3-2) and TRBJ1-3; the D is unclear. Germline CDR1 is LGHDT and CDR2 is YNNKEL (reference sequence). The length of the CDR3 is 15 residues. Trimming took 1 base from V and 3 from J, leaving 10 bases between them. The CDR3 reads CASSQGLANGNTIYF. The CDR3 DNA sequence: TGTGCCAGCAGCCAAGGCCTCGCGAATGGAAACACCATATATTTT.

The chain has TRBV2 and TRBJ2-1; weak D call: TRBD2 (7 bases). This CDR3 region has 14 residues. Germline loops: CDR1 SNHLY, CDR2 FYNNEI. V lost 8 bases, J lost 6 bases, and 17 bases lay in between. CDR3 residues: CASGTGREINEQFF. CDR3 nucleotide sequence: TGTGCCAGCGGCACAGGGAGGGAGATCAATGAGCAGTTCTTC.

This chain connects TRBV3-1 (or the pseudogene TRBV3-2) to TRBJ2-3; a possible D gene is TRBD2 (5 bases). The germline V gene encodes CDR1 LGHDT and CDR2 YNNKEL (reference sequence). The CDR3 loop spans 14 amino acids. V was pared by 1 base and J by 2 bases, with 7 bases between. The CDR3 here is CASSQGRSTDTQYF. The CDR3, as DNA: TGTGCCAGCAGCCAAGGGAGGTCCACAGATACGCAGTATTTT.

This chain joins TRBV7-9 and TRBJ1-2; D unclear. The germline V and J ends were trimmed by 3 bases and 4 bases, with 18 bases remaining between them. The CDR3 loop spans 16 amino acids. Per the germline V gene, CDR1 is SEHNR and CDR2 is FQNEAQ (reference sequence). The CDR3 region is CASSLVPSSGSYGYTF. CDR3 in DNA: TGTGCCAGCAGCTTGGTCCCCTCGTCGGGATCCTATGGCTACACCTTC.